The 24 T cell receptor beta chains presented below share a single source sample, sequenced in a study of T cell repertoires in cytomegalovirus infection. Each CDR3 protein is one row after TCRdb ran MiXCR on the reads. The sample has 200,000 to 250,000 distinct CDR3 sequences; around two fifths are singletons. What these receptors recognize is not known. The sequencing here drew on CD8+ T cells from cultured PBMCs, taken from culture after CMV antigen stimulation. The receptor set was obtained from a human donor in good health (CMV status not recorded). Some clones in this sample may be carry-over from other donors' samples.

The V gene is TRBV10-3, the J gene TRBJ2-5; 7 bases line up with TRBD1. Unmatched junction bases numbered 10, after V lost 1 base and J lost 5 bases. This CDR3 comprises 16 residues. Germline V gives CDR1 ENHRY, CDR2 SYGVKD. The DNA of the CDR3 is TGTGCCATCAGTGAGTTTCGGGACAGTCGAGGGGAGACCCAGTACTTC. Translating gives CAISEFRDSRGETQYF.

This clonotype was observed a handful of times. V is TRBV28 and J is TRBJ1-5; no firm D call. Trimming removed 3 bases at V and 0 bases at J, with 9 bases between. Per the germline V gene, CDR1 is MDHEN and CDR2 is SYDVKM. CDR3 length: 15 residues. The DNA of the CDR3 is TGTGCCAGCAGTTTTTTTGGGGATAGCAATCAGCCCCAGCATTTT. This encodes CASSFFGDSNQPQHF.

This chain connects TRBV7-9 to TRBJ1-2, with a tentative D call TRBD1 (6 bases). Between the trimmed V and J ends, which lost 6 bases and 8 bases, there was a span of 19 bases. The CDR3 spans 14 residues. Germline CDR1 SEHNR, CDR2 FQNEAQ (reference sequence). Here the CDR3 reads CASSQREQGVGYTF. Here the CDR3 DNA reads TGTGCCAGCAGTCAAAGGGAACAGGGCGTAGGCTACACCTTC. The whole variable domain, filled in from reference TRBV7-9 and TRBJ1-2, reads DTGVSQNPRHKITKRGQNVTFRCDPISEHNRLYWYRQTLGQGPEFLTYFQNEAQLEKSRLLSDRFSAERPKGSFSTLEIQRTEQGDSAMYLCASSQREQGVGYTFGSGTRLTVV.

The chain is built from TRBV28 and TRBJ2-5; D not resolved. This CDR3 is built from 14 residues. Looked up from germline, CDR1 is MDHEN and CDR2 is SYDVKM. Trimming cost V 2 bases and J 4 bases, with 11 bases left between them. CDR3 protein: CASSLRASRETQYF. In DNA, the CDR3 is TGTGCCAGCAGTTTACGGGCCAGCCGAGAGACCCAGTACTTC. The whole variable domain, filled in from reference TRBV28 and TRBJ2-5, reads DVKVTQSSRYLVKRTGEKVFLECVQDMDHENMFWYRQDPGLGLRLIYFSYDVKMKEKGDIPEGYSVSREKKERFSLILESASTNQTSMYLCASSLRASRETQYFGPGTRLLVL.

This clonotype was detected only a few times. The chain's CDR3 is CASGLQGGDYGYTF. CDR3 nucleotides: TGTGCTAGTGGTTTGCAAGGGGGGGACTATGGCTACACCTTC. The J gene is TRBJ1-2, the V gene TRBV12-5; the D gene is possibly TRBD1 (6 bases). This CDR3 region has 14 residues. V lost 2 bases and J 3 bases, leaving 10 bases between the germline ends. Germline V CDR1 and CDR2: LGHNT, FRNRAP.

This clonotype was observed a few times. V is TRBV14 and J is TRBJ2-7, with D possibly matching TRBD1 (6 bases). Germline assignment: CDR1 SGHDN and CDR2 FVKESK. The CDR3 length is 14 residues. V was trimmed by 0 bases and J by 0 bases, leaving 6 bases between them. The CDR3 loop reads CASSQETGSYEQYF. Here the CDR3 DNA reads TGTGCCAGCAGCCAAGAGACAGGCTCCTACGAGCAGTACTTC.

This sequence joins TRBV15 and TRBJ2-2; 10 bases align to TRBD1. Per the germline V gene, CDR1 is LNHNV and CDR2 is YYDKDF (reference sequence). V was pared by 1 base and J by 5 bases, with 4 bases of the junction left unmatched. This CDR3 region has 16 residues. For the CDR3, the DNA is TGTGCCACCAGCAGAGGAGGGACAGGGGCAACCGGGGAGCTGTTTTTT. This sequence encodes CATSRGGTGATGELFF.

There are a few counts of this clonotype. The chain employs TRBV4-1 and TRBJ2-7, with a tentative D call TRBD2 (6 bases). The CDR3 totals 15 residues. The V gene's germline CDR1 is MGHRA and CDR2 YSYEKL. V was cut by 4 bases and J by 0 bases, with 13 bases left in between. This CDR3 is CASSPSSASSYEQYF. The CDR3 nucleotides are TGCGCCAGCAGCCCGTCTAGCGCTAGCTCCTACGAGCAGTACTTC.

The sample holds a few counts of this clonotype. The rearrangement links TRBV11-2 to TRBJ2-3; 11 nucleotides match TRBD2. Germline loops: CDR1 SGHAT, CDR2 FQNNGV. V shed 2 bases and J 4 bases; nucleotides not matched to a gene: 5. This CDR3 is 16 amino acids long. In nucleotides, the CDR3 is TGTGCCAGCAGCTTACCTAGCGGGGGGTTCTCAGATACGCAGTATTTT. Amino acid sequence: CASSLPSGGFSDTQYF.

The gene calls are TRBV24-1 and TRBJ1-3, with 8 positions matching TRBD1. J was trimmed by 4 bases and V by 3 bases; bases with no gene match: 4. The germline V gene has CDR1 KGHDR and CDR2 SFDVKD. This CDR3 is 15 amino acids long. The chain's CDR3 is CATSDPDRGGNTIYF. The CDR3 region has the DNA TGTGCCACCAGTGATCCCGACAGGGGAGGAAACACCATATATTTT.

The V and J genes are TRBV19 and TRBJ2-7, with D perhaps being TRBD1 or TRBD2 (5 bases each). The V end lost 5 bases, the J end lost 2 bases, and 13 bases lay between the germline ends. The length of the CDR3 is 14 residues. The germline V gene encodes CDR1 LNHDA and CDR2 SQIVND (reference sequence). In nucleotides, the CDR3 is TGTGCCAGTAGTTACGGGGCAGGTACCTACGAGCAGTACTTC. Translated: CASSYGAGTYEQYF.

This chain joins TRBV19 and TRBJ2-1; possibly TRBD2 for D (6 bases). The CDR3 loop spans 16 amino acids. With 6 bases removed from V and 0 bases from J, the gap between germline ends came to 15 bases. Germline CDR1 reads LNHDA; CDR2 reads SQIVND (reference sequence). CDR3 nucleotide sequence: TGTGCCAGTAGGCCCATACAGGACTACTCCTACAATGAGCAGTTCTTC. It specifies CASRPIQDYSYNEQFF.

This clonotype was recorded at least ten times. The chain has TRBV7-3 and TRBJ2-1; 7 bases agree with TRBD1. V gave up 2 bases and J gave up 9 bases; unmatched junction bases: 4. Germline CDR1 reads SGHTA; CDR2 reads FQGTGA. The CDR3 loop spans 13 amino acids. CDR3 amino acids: CASSLEGAGEQFF. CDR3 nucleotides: TGTGCCAGCAGCTTAGAGGGGGCGGGTGAGCAGTTCTTC.

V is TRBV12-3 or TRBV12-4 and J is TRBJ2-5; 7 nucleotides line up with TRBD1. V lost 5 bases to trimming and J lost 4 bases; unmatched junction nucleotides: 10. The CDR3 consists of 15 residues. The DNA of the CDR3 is TGTGCCAGCAGTCCCCGGGACAGCCTCGGAGAGACCCAGTACTTC. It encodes CASSPRDSLGETQYF.

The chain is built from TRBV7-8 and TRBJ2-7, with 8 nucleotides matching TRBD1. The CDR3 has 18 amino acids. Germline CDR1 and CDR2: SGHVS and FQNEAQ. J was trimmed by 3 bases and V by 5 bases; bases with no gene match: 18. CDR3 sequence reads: CASSASGRQGTKGYEQYF. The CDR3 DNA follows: TGTGCCAGCAGCGCGTCAGGGAGACAGGGGACGAAAGGCTACGAGCAGTACTTC. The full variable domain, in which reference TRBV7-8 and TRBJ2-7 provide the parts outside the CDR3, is GAGVSQSPRYKVAKRGQDVALRCDPISGHVSLFWYQQALGQGPEFLTYFQNEAQLDKSGLPSDRFFAERPEGSVSTLKIQRTQQEDSAVYLCASSASGRQGTKGYEQYFGPGTRLTVT.

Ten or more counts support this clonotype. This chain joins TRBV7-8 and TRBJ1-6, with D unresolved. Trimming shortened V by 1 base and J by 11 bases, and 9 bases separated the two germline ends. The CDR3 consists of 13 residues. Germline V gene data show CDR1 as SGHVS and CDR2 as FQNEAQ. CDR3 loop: CASSLVGNPPLHF. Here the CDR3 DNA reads TGTGCCAGCAGCTTAGTTGGGAATCCACCCCTCCACTTT.

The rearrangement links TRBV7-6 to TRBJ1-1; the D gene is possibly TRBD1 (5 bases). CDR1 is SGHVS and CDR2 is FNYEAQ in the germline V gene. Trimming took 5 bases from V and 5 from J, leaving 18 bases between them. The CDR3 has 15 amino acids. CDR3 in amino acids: CASSRGGRGSTEAFF. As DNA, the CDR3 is TGTGCCAGCAGCCGCGGGGGGAGGGGCAGTACTGAAGCTTTCTTT.

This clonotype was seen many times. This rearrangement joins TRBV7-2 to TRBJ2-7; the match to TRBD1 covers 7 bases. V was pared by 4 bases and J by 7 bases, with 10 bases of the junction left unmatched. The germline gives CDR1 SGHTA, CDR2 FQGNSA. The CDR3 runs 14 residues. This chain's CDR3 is CASSSDRAQGEQYF. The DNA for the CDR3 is TGTGCCAGCAGCTCCGACAGGGCCCAGGGGGAGCAGTACTTC.

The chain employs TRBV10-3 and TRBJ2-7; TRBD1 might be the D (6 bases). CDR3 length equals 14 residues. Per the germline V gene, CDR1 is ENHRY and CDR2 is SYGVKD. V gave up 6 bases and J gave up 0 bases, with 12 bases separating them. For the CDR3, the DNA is TGTGCCATCAGCCGGGACACTAGCTCCTACGAGCAGTACTTC. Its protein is CAISRDTSSYEQYF.

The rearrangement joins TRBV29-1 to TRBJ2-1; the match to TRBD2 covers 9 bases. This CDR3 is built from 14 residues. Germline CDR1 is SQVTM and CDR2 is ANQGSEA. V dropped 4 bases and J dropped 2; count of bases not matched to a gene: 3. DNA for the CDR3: TGCAGCGTTGGGTCTAGCGGGGCCTACAATGAGCAGTTCTTC. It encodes CSVGSSGAYNEQFF.

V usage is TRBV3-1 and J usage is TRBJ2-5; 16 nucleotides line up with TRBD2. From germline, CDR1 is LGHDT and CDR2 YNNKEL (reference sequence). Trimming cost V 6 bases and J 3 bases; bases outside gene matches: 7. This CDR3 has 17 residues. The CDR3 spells CASSAGTSGGAKETQYF. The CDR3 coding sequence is TGTGCCAGCAGTGCCGGGACTAGCGGGGGGGCCAAAGAGACCCAGTACTTC.

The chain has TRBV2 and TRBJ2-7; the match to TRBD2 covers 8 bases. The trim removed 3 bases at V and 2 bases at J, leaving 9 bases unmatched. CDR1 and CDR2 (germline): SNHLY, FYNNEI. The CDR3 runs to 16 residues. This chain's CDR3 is CASSEIASGGPYEQYF. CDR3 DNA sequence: TGTGCCAGCAGTGAGATAGCAAGCGGGGGTCCCTACGAGCAGTACTTC. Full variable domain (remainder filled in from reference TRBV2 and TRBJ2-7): EPEVTQTPSHQVTQMGQEVILRCVPISNHLYFYWYRQILGQKVEFLVSFYNNEISEKSEIFDDQFSVERPDGSNFTLKIRSTKLEDSAMYFCASSEIASGGPYEQYFGPGTRLTVT.

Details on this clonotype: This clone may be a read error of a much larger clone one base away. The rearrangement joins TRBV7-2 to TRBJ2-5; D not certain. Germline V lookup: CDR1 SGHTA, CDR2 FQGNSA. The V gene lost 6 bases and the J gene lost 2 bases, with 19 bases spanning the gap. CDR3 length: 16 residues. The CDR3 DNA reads TGTGCCAGCAGTTCCGACAAGGTCGGAAGGCAAGAGACCCAGTACTTC. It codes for CASSSDKVGRQETQYF.

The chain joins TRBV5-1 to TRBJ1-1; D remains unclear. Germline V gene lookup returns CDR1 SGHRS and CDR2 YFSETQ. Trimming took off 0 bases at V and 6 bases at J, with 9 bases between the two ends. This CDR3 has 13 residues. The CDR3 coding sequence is TGCGCCAGCAGCTTGGAACCAGCCCCTGAAGCTTTCTTT. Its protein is CASSLEPAPEAFF.